The rows below give T cell receptor beta chains drawn from one sample of a study of blood T cell repertoires in COVID-19. Here immunoSEQ multiplex PCR was the method, and the copy in TCRdb shows in-frame clones only, minus some. The data contain 90,000 to 120,000 clones, around 82% of them seen just once; the ten biggest clones take up over 4%. Sequencing used peripheral blood. The receptors stem from a human donor in a cohort sampled during active COVID-19. Each CDR3 is given with its conserved first and last residue. D genes are given only for firm matches. Not all rows give a size; the values are once, few, many and, for expanded clones, a class.

J: TRBJ2-2; V: TRBV2; size: once; D: NA; CDR3: CASSFVQGGAGELFF; DNA: TGTGCCAGCAGTTTCGTCCAGGGTGGGGCCGGGGAGCTGTTTTTT
J: TRBJ2-7; V: TRBV3-1/TRBV3-2; size: NA; D: NA; CDR3: CASSHRHWEQYF; DNA: TGTGCCAGCAGCCACAGACATTGGGAGCAGTACTTC
J: TRBJ2-1; V: TRBV6-5; size: NA; D: TRBD1; CDR3: CASSYSAGGGEQFF; DNA: TGTGCCAGCAGTTACTCGGCAGGGGGCGGTGAGCAGTTCTTC
J: TRBJ2-3; V: TRBV4-2; size: NA; D: NA; CDR3: CASSRLPAAGLTDTQYF; DNA: TGTGCCAGCAGCCGACTTCCGGCGGCGGGTTTAACAGATACGCAGTATTTT
J: TRBJ1-1; V: TRBV3-1/TRBV3-2; size: few; D: NA; CDR3: CASSQSGGYTEAFF; DNA: TGTGCCAGCAGCCAATCGGGCGGGTACACTGAAGCTTTCTTT
J: TRBJ2-2; V: TRBV27; size: NA; D: TRBD1; CDR3: CASRRQGIGELFF; DNA: TGTGCCAGCAGACGACAGGGGATCGGGGAGCTGTTTTTT
J: TRBJ1-1; V: TRBV18; size: few; D: TRBD1; CDR3: CASSPRAGGNTEAFF; DNA: TGTGCCAGCTCACCCCGAGCAGGGGGGAACACTGAAGCTTTCTTT
J: TRBJ1-2; V: TRBV27; size: once; D: TRBD1; CDR3: CASRTGSNYGYTF; DNA: TGTGCCAGCAGGACAGGGTCTAACTATGGCTACACCTTC
J: TRBJ2-1; V: TRBV27; size: few; D: TRBD2; CDR3: CASSLSGLAGGGPFF; DNA: TGTGCCAGCAGTCTTTCGGGACTAGCGGGGGGAGGGCCGTTCTTC
J: TRBJ1-5; V: TRBV28; size: NA; D: NA; CDR3: CASRPDRFENQPQHF; DNA: TGTGCCAGCAGGCCCGACAGGTTTGAGAATCAGCCCCAGCATTTT
J: TRBJ2-3; V: TRBV18; size: NA; D: TRBD2; CDR3: CASSPSGSPGIYLDTQYF; DNA: TGTGCCAGCTCACCTAGCGGGAGCCCCGGTATTTATCTGGATACGCAGTATTTT
J: TRBJ1-3; V: TRBV9; size: NA; D: NA; CDR3: CASSVGGQAGNTIYF; DNA: TGTGCCAGCAGCGTAGGAGGGCAAGCTGGAAACACCATATATTTT
J: TRBJ1-1; V: TRBV7-9; size: NA; D: TRBD1; CDR3: CASSPSDRGSEAFF; DNA: TGTGCCAGCAGCCCCTCGGACAGGGGAAGTGAAGCTTTCTTT
J: TRBJ2-1; V: TRBV7-3; size: NA; D: NA; CDR3: CASSLGSSGISSYNEQFF; DNA: TGTGCCAGCAGCTTAGGGTCGAGCGGCATTAGCTCCTACAATGAGCAGTTCTTC
J: TRBJ2-3; V: TRBV5-1; size: NA; D: NA; CDR3: CASSRGTTDTQYF; DNA: TGCGCCAGCAGCAGGGGCACCACAGATACGCAGTATTTT
J: TRBJ2-6; V: TRBV11-2; size: NA; D: TRBD1; CDR3: CASSPGTGSSGANVLTF; DNA: TGTGCCAGCAGCCCCGGGACAGGGTCCTCTGGGGCCAACGTCCTGACTTTC
J: TRBJ2-1; V: TRBV6-2/TRBV6-3; size: NA; D: TRBD2; CDR3: CASSTTGTSPSNEQFF; DNA: TGTGCCAGCAGTACAACCGGGACTAGCCCTTCAAATGAGCAGTTCTTC
J: TRBJ2-5; V: TRBV18; size: NA; D: NA; CDR3: CASSSIPVQETQYF; DNA: TGTGCCAGCTCCTCTATTCCCGTCCAAGAGACCCAGTACTTC
J: TRBJ2-2; V: TRBV7-3; size: once; D: TRBD2; CDR3: CASSGLVSGELFF; DNA: TGTGCCAGCAGCGGACTAGTTTCCGGGGAGCTGTTTTTT
J: TRBJ1-2; V: TRBV2; size: NA; D: NA; CDR3: CASIGGNYGYTF; DNA: TGTGCCAGCATTGGCGGAAACTATGGCTACACCTTC
J: TRBJ1-2; V: TRBV4-3; size: NA; D: TRBD1; CDR3: CASSQAGTGVSGYTF; DNA: TGCGCCAGCAGCCAAGCAGGGACAGGGGTTTCAGGCTACACCTTC
J: TRBJ1-3; V: TRBV10-3; size: NA; D: NA; CDR3: CAISVPGTGNTIYF; DNA: TGTGCCATCAGTGTTCCAGGGACTGGAAACACCATATATTTT
J: TRBJ1-2; V: TRBV27; size: once; D: NA; CDR3: CASSFRGGPWGYTF; DNA: TGTGCCAGCAGCTTTCGGGGGGGCCCATGGGGCTACACCTTC
J: TRBJ1-6; V: TRBV28; size: NA; D: NA; CDR3: CASRPGGAVNNSPLHF; DNA: TGTGCCAGCAGGCCGGGCGGGGCAGTTAATAATTCACCCCTCCACTTT
J: TRBJ2-5; V: TRBV5-1; size: NA; D: NA; CDR3: CASSGQGETQYF; DNA: TGCGCCAGCAGCGGACAAGGAGAGACCCAGTACTTC
J: TRBJ2-1; V: TRBV4-3; size: few; D: NA; CDR3: CASSQDRPLPGTSSYNEQFF; DNA: TGCGCCAGCAGCCAAGATCGGCCCCTACCGGGAACATCTTCCTACAATGAGCAGTTCTTC
J: TRBJ1-6; V: TRBV27; size: NA; D: TRBD1; CDR3: CASSLGQGSSPLHF; DNA: TGTGCCAGCAGCTTGGGACAGGGGAGTTCACCCCTCCACTTT
J: TRBJ2-1; V: TRBV19; size: NA; D: TRBD2; CDR3: CASSKPLAGGYNEQFF; DNA: TGTGCCAGTAGTAAACCCCTAGCGGGAGGGTACAATGAGCAGTTCTTC
J: TRBJ2-2; V: TRBV29-1; size: NA; D: TRBD2; CDR3: CSVEGSGSPGELFF; DNA: TGCAGCGTTGAGGGTAGCGGGAGTCCCGGGGAGCTGTTTTTT
J: TRBJ2-3; V: TRBV19; size: NA; D: TRBD2; CDR3: CASSLLADPTDTQYF; DNA: TGTGCCAGTAGTCTTCTAGCGGACCCCACAGATACGCAGTATTTT
J: TRBJ2-2; V: TRBV7-8; size: NA; D: NA; CDR3: CASSLASAGTGELFF; DNA: TGTGCCAGCAGCTTAGCTAGCGCAGGCACCGGGGAGCTGTTTTTT
J: TRBJ1-2; V: TRBV6-6; size: NA; D: NA; CDR3: CASSSGSLGYTF; DNA: TGTGCCAGCAGTTCCGGTAGTTTAGGCTACACCTTC
J: TRBJ1-5; V: TRBV27; size: NA; D: NA; CDR3: CASSSSDRVSNQPQHF; DNA: TGTGCCAGCAGTAGCTCCGACCGGGTCAGCAATCAGCCCCAGCATTTT
J: TRBJ2-1; V: TRBV2; size: NA; D: NA; CDR3: CASSGPLSYNEQFF; DNA: TGTGCCAGCAGTGGGCCTCTCTCCTACAATGAGCAGTTCTTC
J: TRBJ1-1; V: TRBV7-9; size: NA; D: NA; CDR3: CASSLTTAEAFF; DNA: TGTGCCAGCAGCCTGACGACAGCTGAAGCTTTCTTT
J: TRBJ1-6; V: TRBV2; size: NA; D: NA; CDR3: CASSEGRVDNSPLHF; DNA: TGTGCCAGCAGTGAAGGCAGGGTAGATAATTCACCCCTCCACTTT
J: TRBJ1-1; V: TRBV19; size: NA; D: TRBD1; CDR3: CAISRDRGTEAFF; DNA: TGTGCCATTAGCCGGGACAGGGGCACTGAAGCTTTCTTT
J: TRBJ1-1; V: TRBV21-1; size: NA; D: NA; CDR3: CASTEGGETEAFF; DNA: TGTGCCAGCACAGAGGGGGGGGAGACTGAAGCTTTCTTT
J: TRBJ2-3; V: TRBV28; size: NA; D: NA; CDR3: CASGLTQTSTDTQYF; DNA: TGTGCCAGCGGACTAACCCAAACTAGCACAGATACGCAGTATTTT
J: TRBJ2-1; V: TRBV6-1; size: NA; D: TRBD2; CDR3: CASSESSGRFDEQFF; DNA: TGTGCCAGCAGTGAGTCTAGCGGGAGGTTCGATGAGCAGTTCTTC
J: TRBJ2-7; V: TRBV11-1; size: NA; D: TRBD2; CDR3: CASSERLAVTYEQYF; DNA: TGTGCCAGCAGCGAGAGACTAGCGGTAACCTACGAGCAGTACTTC
J: TRBJ1-3; V: TRBV27; size: NA; D: NA; CDR3: CASSPSQGGGNTIYF; DNA: TGTGCCAGCAGTCCCAGTCAGGGTGGTGGAAACACCATATATTTT